Listed below are T cell receptor beta chains from one sample, sequenced in a study of blood T cell repertoires in COVID-19. Sequencing used immunoSEQ multiplex PCR; TCRdb keeps in-frame clones, though not all of them. The table lists roughly 250,000 clones, around 87% of them singletons. The sample comprised PBMCs or T cells enriched from blood (not recorded which). These receptors were collected from a woman aged 45-60 years who had recovered from COVID-19. Both conserved end residues are trimmed from each CDR3. Each record gives: V gene, J gene, CDR3 protein.

TRBV4-2	TRBJ1-2	ASSQDLVREGGYT
TRBV27	TRBJ2-2	ASNRQGGTGELF
TRBV18	TRBJ2-7	ASSPGTVTYEQY
TRBV6-5	TRBJ2-1	ASNSGYNEQF
TRBV9	TRBJ2-2	ANANLDRRNGKTNTGELF
TRBV10-3	TRBJ1-6	AIGTGRDSPLH
TRBV5-1	TRBJ2-7	ASSLEPGFAYEQY
TRBV12-5	TRBJ2-3	ASGFGWAWQY
TRBV27	TRBJ2-7	ASSFSVSYEQY
TRBV19	TRBJ1-1	ASGQATLGKAEAF
TRBV19	TRBJ1-3	ASSPGDRSSGNTIY
TRBV2	TRBJ2-3	ASKIGARTDTQY
TRBV12-3/TRBV12-4	TRBJ2-3	ASSFLELDTQY
TRBV5-5	TRBJ1-4	ASSLFGGTEKLF
TRBV20-1	TRBJ2-7	SASGASGFTYEQY
TRBV4-2	TRBJ2-7	ASSLDRDYEQY
TRBV6-6	TRBJ1-1	ASGGAF
TRBV6-1	TRBJ2-7	ASSEGDRVS
TRBV9	TRBJ2-5	ASSVEAVQETQY
TRBV19	TRBJ1-4	ASTQQPPHNEKLF
TRBV18	TRBJ1-3	ASSQGASGNTIY
TRBV5-4	TRBJ2-2	ASSLDRNTGELF
TRBV28	TRBJ2-1	ASSFQYPYNEQF
TRBV23-1	TRBJ1-4	ASSRSRGLWEKLF
TRBV7-2	TRBJ1-6	ASSPGDGLNSPLH
TRBV14	TRBJ2-1	ASSQDLRQGCF
TRBV23-1	TRBJ1-2	ASSRGRHT
TRBV9	TRBJ1-6	ASSVGRGGRGLH
TRBV6-4	TRBJ2-1	ASSYSGTSGSGEQF
TRBV5-8	TRBJ1-6	ASSRDGGLNSPLH
TRBV10-3	TRBJ1-6	AIKQGLGDNSPLH
TRBV19	TRBJ1-1	ASKTGGAGNTEAF
TRBV7-9	TRBJ1-4	ASSLTGRVATNEKLF
TRBV25-1	TRBJ1-2	ASNSGYGYT
TRBV3-1/TRBV3-2	TRBJ2-5	ASGGRQETQY
TRBV28	TRBJ2-5	ASSPDRVRETQY
TRBV5-1	TRBJ2-3	ASRPLAGTDTQY
TRBV5-6	TRBJ2-7	ASSFRGYLSYEQY
TRBV3-1/TRBV3-2	TRBJ1-6	ASSSRDRGHNSPLH
TRBV6-5	TRBJ2-7	ASSSGQGPTYEQY
TRBV27	TRBJ2-1	ASRQGAFDGQF
TRBV30	TRBJ1-5	AWSVQGHIFQPQH
TRBV7-3	TRBJ1-1	ASSLTRRAEAF
TRBV7-9	TRBJ2-5	ASSFSTGEETQY
TRBV24-1	TRBJ2-2	ATSGTSVNGELF
TRBV28	TRBJ2-1	ASSFAYEQF
TRBV18	TRBJ1-3	ASSPGAVSGNTIY
TRBV7-2	TRBJ1-1	ASSLATVSTEAF